This entry lists 28 T cell receptor beta chains sequenced from one sample in a study of blood T cell repertoires in COVID-19. Assay: immunoSEQ multiplex PCR; the TCRdb copy retains only in-frame clones and omits some. The sample has 150,000 to 160,000 clones; roughly 80% are singletons. Sequenced material: peripheral blood. The receptors stem from a woman aged 55-75 years with COVID-19, enrolled during active disease.

The rearrangement joins TRBV27 to TRBJ2-5, with 10 bases lining up with TRBD2. The trim removed 6 bases at V and 1 base at J, leaving 5 bases unmatched. Germline loops: CDR1 MNHEY, CDR2 SMNVEV (reference sequence). The CDR3 spans 15 residues. CDR3 residues: CASSSSGRLQETQYF. CDR3 nucleotides: TGTGCCAGCAGCAGTAGCGGGAGGCTCCAAGAGACCCAGTACTTC.

This rearrangement joins TRBV19 to TRBJ1-1; 7 bases fit TRBD1. Looked up from germline, CDR1 is LNHDA and CDR2 is SQIVND (reference sequence). The CDR3 is made up of 13 amino acids. Trimming at V came to 4 bases and at J to 10 bases, leaving 9 bases not matched to a gene. CDR3 amino acids: CASSTTTGSAAFF. The CDR3 nucleotides are TGTGCCAGTAGTACCACGACAGGGTCTGCAGCTTTCTTT.

As concerns this clone: A read error may account for a junction end that differs from germline. The chain has TRBV10-3 and TRBJ2-5; D uncertain. The CDR3 covers 13 residues. Germline CDR1 ENHRY, CDR2 SYGVKD. The CDR3 region is CALSTGDQETQYF. CDR3 bases: TGTGCCCTCAGCACCGGAGATCAAGAGACCCAGTACTTC.

Concerning this clone: Other DNA sequences within the sample encode an identical CDR3. V gene TRBV5-1 combines with J gene TRBJ1-1; D perhaps matches TRBD1 (6 bases). The CDR3 spans 13 residues. Deletions cut 4 bases from V and 0 bases from J, with 7 bases between. In germline, CDR1 is SGHRS, CDR2 YFSETQ. The CDR3 sequence: CASSRTVNTEAFF. As DNA, the CDR3 is TGCGCCAGCAGCCGGACAGTGAACACTGAAGCTTTCTTT.

For the CDR3, the DNA is TGTGCCAGCACGGGACTAGCGATTGGAGGAATGGAGACCCAGTACTTC. Its translation: CASTGLAIGGMETQYF. The chain combines TRBV2 with TRBJ2-5; 10 bases fit TRBD2. The CDR3 contains 16 residues. The V gene end was trimmed by 7 bases and the J gene end by 5 bases; junction bases not matched to a gene: 13. CDR1 and CDR2 from the germline V gene are SNHLY and FYNNEI.

Only one count was recorded for this clone. The chain recombines TRBV7-8 with TRBJ1-5; D gene unclear. The CDR3 has 12 amino acids. Looked up from germline, CDR1 is SGHVS and CDR2 is FQNEAQ. V lost 3 bases, J lost 5 bases, and 5 bases lay in between. The CDR3 loop reads CASSLEDQPQHF. The CDR3 DNA reads TGTGCCAGCAGCTTGGAGGATCAGCCCCAGCATTTT.

The rearrangement uses TRBV11-2 and TRBJ1-2, with a weak D call TRBD1 (6 bases). Deletions cut 5 bases from V and 0 bases from J, with 10 bases between. Germline CDR1 is SGHAT and CDR2 is FQNNGV. The CDR3 spans 14 residues. CDR3 in DNA: TGTGCCAGCAGCCATCGGACAGCTAACTATGGCTACACCTTC. Residues: CASSHRTANYGYTF.

This clone was seen just once. The chain uses TRBV5-1 and TRBJ1-1; tentative D call: TRBD1 (5 bases). V lost 4 bases to trimming and J lost 3 bases, with 7 bases between them. The CDR3 covers 12 residues. The germline gives CDR1 SGHRS, CDR2 YFSETQ. This CDR3 is CASSQGYTEAFF. DNA of the CDR3: TGCGCCAGCAGCCAGGGATACACTGAAGCTTTCTTT.

This chain connects TRBV25-1 to TRBJ1-2; D unclear. V lost 1 base and J lost 4, with 16 bases in between. Germline V lookup: CDR1 MGHDK, CDR2 SYGVNS. This CDR3 comprises 16 residues. The CDR3 reads CASSELGSPGVYGYTF. The CDR3 DNA follows: TGTGCCAGCAGTGAATTAGGGAGCCCCGGGGTCTATGGCTACACCTTC.

This clone was found once. Other nucleotide sequences from this sample produce the same CDR3. The genes are TRBV7-9 and TRBJ1-1, with a possible D match to TRBD1 (5 bases). V lost 3 bases, J lost 0 bases, and 5 bases lay in between. Looked up from germline, CDR1 is SEHNR and CDR2 is FQNEAQ (reference sequence). The CDR3 contains 13 residues. CDR3 in DNA: TGTGCCAGCAGCTTGACAGTGAACACTGAAGCTTTCTTT. This encodes CASSLTVNTEAFF.

The V call is TRBV6-6, the J call TRBJ1-4; TRBD1 matches at 8 bases. Trimming removed 2 bases from V and 4 bases from J; junction bases left unmatched: 3. Germline V CDR1 and CDR2: MNHNY, SVGAGI (reference sequence). The CDR3 has 15 amino acids. The CDR3 loop is CASSYGDRSNEKLFF. The DNA for the CDR3 is TGTGCCAGCAGTTACGGGGACAGGAGTAATGAAAAACTGTTTTTT.

A few counts support this clone. The V gene is TRBV15, the J gene TRBJ2-7; 7 bases line up with TRBD1. This CDR3 spans 18 amino acids. Germline loops: CDR1 LNHNV, CDR2 YYDKDF (reference sequence). V gave up 0 bases and J gave up 3 bases; unmatched junction bases: 14. CDR3 nucleotide sequence: TGTGCCACCAGCAGAGATTTGGGCGTGAGGGCAGGGGGCTACGAGCAGTACTTC. This sequence encodes CATSRDLGVRAGGYEQYF.

This clone was counted once. The chain links TRBV27 to TRBJ2-2, with D possibly matching TRBD1 (7 bases). Germline V gives CDR1 MNHEY, CDR2 SMNVEV (reference sequence). The CDR3 spans 14 residues. Trimming removed 7 bases from V and 6 bases from J, with 15 bases in between. The CDR3 DNA reads TGTGCCAGCACCAGACTAGGGGGCCCCGGGGAGCTGTTTTTT. Translated, it gives CASTRLGGPGELFF.

The chain carries TRBV6-5 and TRBJ2-7; TRBD1 matches at 8 bases. The germline gives CDR1 MNHEY, CDR2 SVGAGI. The junction had 4 bases not matched to a gene; V was cut back by 6 bases and J by 3 bases. The CDR3 loop spans 13 amino acids. The CDR3 nucleotides read TGTGCCAGCAGCCCAGACAGGGGCTACGAGCAGTACGTC. Amino acids: CASSPDRGYEQYV.

This clone was found once. J is TRBJ1-2 and V is TRBV12-3 or TRBV12-4; TRBD1 might be the D (6 bases). CDR3 length equals 12 residues. Trimming removed 7 bases from V and 5 bases from J, with 11 bases in between. The CDR3 region is CASTDRRYGYTF. The CDR3 DNA sequence: TGTGCCAGCACTGACAGGAGGTATGGCTACACCTTC.

This clone was counted a few times. The CDR3 coding sequence is TGCGCCAGCAGCTTAGGGGGTTGGACTGAAGCTTTCTTT. Translated, it gives CASSLGGWTEAFF. This sequence joins TRBV5-1 and TRBJ1-1; tentatively, D is TRBD1 (6 bases). This CDR3 has 13 amino acids. V was pared by 2 bases and J by 5 bases, with 10 bases between. Germline V lookup: CDR1 SGHRS, CDR2 YFSETQ.

The chain joins TRBV18 to TRBJ2-5; 7 bases are a match to TRBD2. With 6 bases clipped from V and 5 bases from J, the junction kept 6 bases outside the gene matches. The CDR3 length is 13 residues. Germline CDR1 reads KGHSH; CDR2 reads LQKENI. This CDR3 is CASSLGLDETQYF. The CDR3 bases are TGTGCCAGCTCTCTCGGACTAGACGAGACCCAGTACTTC.

V usage is TRBV19 and J usage is TRBJ1-1; 7 bases are a match to TRBD1. The V gene's germline CDR1 is LNHDA and CDR2 SQIVND (reference sequence). Germline trimming cut 7 bases from V and 1 base from J; bases unmatched to any gene: 6. This CDR3 region has 14 residues. CDR3 amino acids: CASTPGGENTEAFF. CDR3 nucleotides: TGTGCCAGTACCCCAGGGGGAGAGAACACTGAAGCTTTCTTT. Supplemented by reference TRBV19 and TRBJ1-1, the full variable domain reads DGGITQSPKYLFRKEGQNVTLSCEQNLNHDAMYWYRQDPGQGLRLIYYSQIVNDFQKGDIAEGYSVSREKKESFPLTVTSAQKNPTAFYLCASTPGGENTEAFFGQGTRLTVV.

This chain links TRBV19 with TRBJ2-3, with D perhaps matching TRBD2 (6 bases). V was trimmed by 7 bases and J by 0 bases, leaving 11 bases between them. The CDR3 consists of 14 residues. CDR1 is LNHDA and CDR2 is SQIVND in the germline V gene (reference sequence). CDR3 DNA: TGTGCCAGTAAGGCGGGACCTAGCACAGATACGCAGTATTTT. Its protein product is CASKAGPSTDTQYF.

This rearrangement joins TRBV19 to TRBJ1-1; possible D gene TRBD1, 6 bases. The V end lost 6 bases, the J end lost 1 base, and 15 bases lay between the germline ends. The CDR3 runs 15 residues. Germline V gene lookup returns CDR1 LNHDA and CDR2 SQIVND (reference sequence). CDR3: CASRVTGTTNTEAFF. The CDR3, as DNA: TGTGCCAGTAGGGTTACCGGGACAACGAACACTGAAGCTTTCTTT. Looking up the rest from reference TRBV19 and TRBJ1-1 gives the full variable domain: DGGITQSPKYLFRKEGQNVTLSCEQNLNHDAMYWYRQDPGQGLRLIYYSQIVNDFQKGDIAEGYSVSREKKESFPLTVTSAQKNPTAFYLCASRVTGTTNTEAFFGQGTRLTVV.

The chain's CDR3 is CASSLGGEAFYEQFF. CDR3 sequence (DNA): TGCGCCAGCAGCTTGGGGGGAGAGGCGTTTTACGAGCAGTTCTTC. This chain connects TRBV5-1 to TRBJ2-1, with a possible D match to TRBD2 (5 bases). The germline V gene has CDR1 SGHRS and CDR2 YFSETQ. This CDR3 spans 15 amino acids. V was clipped by 0 bases and J by 10 bases, with 17 bases between them.

This clone appeared a few times. This sequence joins TRBV12-5 and TRBJ2-7, with D perhaps TRBD1 (6 bases). Trimming stripped 5 bases from V and 0 bases from J, with 14 bases between. CDR3 length equals 15 residues. The germline gives CDR1 LGHNT, CDR2 FRNRAP. The CDR3 DNA reads TGTGCTAGTGGTGGCCGACAGGAGGACTCCTACGAGCAGTACTTC. This codes for CASGGRQEDSYEQYF.

This clone was seen once. The rearrangement joins TRBV5-1 to TRBJ2-2, with TRBD2 matching over 7 bases. CDR3 size: 16 residues. Germline V CDR1 and CDR2: SGHRS, YFSETQ. V shed 0 bases, J shed 2 bases, and the junction held 4 bases outside the gene matches. CDR3 sequence reads: CASSLVAGVNTGELFF. For the CDR3, the DNA is TGCGCCAGCAGCTTGGTGGCGGGGGTTAACACCGGGGAGCTGTTTTTT.

The rearrangement joins TRBV3-1 (or the pseudogene TRBV3-2) to TRBJ1-1; 8 bases match TRBD1. The ends lost 4 bases at V and 4 bases at J; junction bases unmatched: 5. CDR3 length: 14 amino acids. Germline V gene data show CDR1 as LGHDT and CDR2 as YNNKEL (reference sequence). This chain's CDR3 is CASSPYRGFTEAFF. The CDR3 nucleotides read TGTGCCAGCAGCCCGTACAGGGGGTTCACTGAAGCTTTCTTT.

The rearrangement uses TRBV10-1 and TRBJ2-1; TRBD2 aligns across 8 bases. The CDR3 contains 15 residues. Germline V gene sequence: CDR1 WNHNN, CDR2 SYGVQD (reference sequence). The V segment lost 4 bases and the J segment 3 bases; nucleotides outside the gene matches: 5. This CDR3 is CASSVGLAGYNEQFF. DNA for the CDR3: TGCGCCAGCAGTGTAGGGCTAGCGGGCTACAATGAGCAGTTCTTC.

V gene TRBV2 combines with J gene TRBJ1-2, with 7 bases that match TRBD1. Germline V lookup: CDR1 SNHLY, CDR2 FYNNEI. This CDR3 contains 13 residues. Losses at the gene ends were 8 bases for V and 8 bases for J; bases not matched to a gene: 11. The CDR3 sequence: CASYSGTVIGYTF. CDR3 DNA sequence: TGTGCCAGCTATTCCGGGACAGTGATCGGCTACACCTTC.

The rearrangement uses TRBV5-4 and TRBJ1-5; no reliable D call. The CDR3 runs 14 residues. Germline V CDR1 and CDR2: SGHNT, YYREEE (reference sequence). The V end was cut by 0 bases, the J end by 3 bases, with 7 bases between. This CDR3 is CASSLAGVNQPQHF. The CDR3 DNA follows: TGTGCCAGCAGCTTGGCGGGAGTCAATCAGCCCCAGCATTTT.

The chain employs TRBV30 and TRBJ2-1, with 7 bases identical to TRBD1. Per the germline V gene, CDR1 is GTSNPN and CDR2 is SVGIG (reference sequence). V was clipped by 0 bases and J by 4 bases; unmatched bases: 3. The CDR3 totals 14 residues. The CDR3 loop reads CAWSVRTGYNEQFF. The CDR3 region has the DNA TGTGCCTGGAGTGTACGGACAGGTTACAATGAGCAGTTCTTC.